This T cell receptor beta chain is drawn from a study of identical twins. Study observations and caveats: Models underestimated TCR alpha sharing (out-of-frame) in monozygotic twins.

Each CDR3 protein is one row after TCRdb ran MiXCR on the 5' RACE reads. The sample includes approximately 620,000 distinct CDR3 sequences, approximately 9% of them seen just once. In this sample, this clonotype turned up many times. Antigen specificity is unknown. CDR3 length: 15 amino acids. Between the trimmed V and J ends, which lost 4 bases and 2 bases, there was a span of 10 bases. Germline V gene data show CDR1 as KGHDR and CDR2 as SFDVKD. The same data also contributed to another study, on yellow fever vaccine responses in identical twins.

The rearrangement links TRBV24-1 to TRBJ2-2; D gene ambiguous. Sample: PBMCs. This clonotype originated in a woman in her late teens or twenties in good health. CDR3 in DNA: TGTGCCACCAGTGACATTGACCCAAACACCGGGGAGCTGTTTTTT. Protein product: CATSDIDPNTGELFF.